The entry that follows covers one TCR beta chain sequence. This clone's antigen is unknown. No base quality information exists; no much larger clone differs at one position. The data stem from a study of T cell repertoires in cytomegalovirus infection (dated by TCRdb to the late 2010s). Notes on the research overall: Peptide stimulations targeted recently identified HLA-C-restricted CMV epitopes, whose presentation resists viral immunomodulation, together with well-studied HLA-B-restricted epitopes. Because public TCR beta signatures pointed to carriage of CMV infection together with the matching HLA type, the HLA type of each donor mattered for the analysis.

Results and caveats for the whole study, not just this receptor: In both this cohort and an independent cohort of some 370 donors, the cumulative frequency of public TCR beta family members distinguished carriers of CMV infection plus the relevant HLA type. The ex vivo response was dominated by HLA-C-restricted CMV-specific TCR beta clonotypes, which also provided the single most frequent clonotype in two of eight donors.

From a lookup of the germline V gene, CDR1 and CDR2 are ENHRY and SYGVKD. The CDR3 holds 15 amino acids from the cysteine to the phenylalanine. The CDR3 DNA has 45 bases and is translated from base 1. Cut back by 1 base and 6 bases, the V and J ends lie 14 bases apart. The treatment or condition label, read with the paper, signifies: in vitro stimulation with specific CMV peptide epitopes to enrich CMV-specific T cells. Sequencing was carried out with an Illumina HiSeq 1500. TCRdb handled the public reads itself, with Q25 trimming in fastp and clone calling in MiXCR, and kept productive beta chains. Merged by CDR3 protein, the rows form single entries marked with the most common genes and DNA. Within this sample are hundreds of thousands of distinct CDR3 sequences, with approximately 46% of them counted one time only. Of the sample, about 39% is held by the ten largest clones.

This TCR derives from a human donor in good health (CMV status not recorded). Some clones in this sample may be carry-over from other donors' samples. The specimen comprised cultured PBMCs, sampled from culture after CMV antigen stimulation. This chain is built from TRBV10-3 and TRBJ2-3, and the D gene may be TRBD1, 5 bases matching. The sequenced DNA is TGTGCCATCAGTGAGTTAGACAGTAGGCCCGATACGCAGTATTTT. Protein translation: CAISELDSRPDTQYF.